This T cell receptor beta chain was identified during a study of blood T cell repertoires in COVID-19. Germline V gives CDR1 LNHDA, CDR2 SQIVND (reference sequence). Between the trimmed V and J ends, which lost 6 bases and 0 bases, there was a span of 14 bases. The CDR3 is made up of 15 amino acids. Per the study methods: Nucleated cell counts were estimated from reference gene primer amplification. Profiling relied on immunoSEQ multiplex PCR, and the TCRdb table lists in-frame clones only, not all of them. V and J calls and clone size are given by that table; D and trimming were obtained from the DNA. The sample has some 200,000 clones; 65% to 90% are singletons.

The sequence was obtained from a human donor in a cohort sampled during active COVID-19. Sequencing was done on a sample of peripheral blood. V gene TRBV19 combines with J gene TRBJ1-1; D ambiguous. The CDR3 reads CASRESVLLNTEAFF. Here the CDR3 DNA reads TGTGCCAGTAGGGAGTCAGTTCTTCTGAACACTGAAGCTTTCTTT.